Listed here are 26 T cell receptor beta chains from one sample, sequenced in a study of blood T cell repertoires in COVID-19. Sequencing was performed with immunoSEQ multiplex PCR; in TCRdb, only in-frame clones are kept and a portion is missing. The sample yields 390,000 or so clones, nearly 90% seen once. Sequencing was carried out using peripheral blood. All receptors derive from a man younger than 30 with active or convalescent COVID-19.

The chain links TRBV5-6 to TRBJ1-1; D is unresolved. The CDR3 contains 16 residues. Looked up from germline, CDR1 is SGHDT and CDR2 is YYEEEE. Trimming took off 4 bases at V and 7 bases at J, with 23 bases between the two ends. CDR3 amino acids: CASSLAGIALFVEAFF. CDR3 bases: TGTGCCAGCAGCCTGGCCGGGATTGCCTTGTTTGTTGAAGCTTTCTTT.

This sequence joins TRBV6-2 or TRBV6-3 and TRBJ1-5; D is unresolved. The V and J ends lost 2 bases and 5 bases respectively, with 7 bases between them. This CDR3 has 13 amino acids. CDR1 is MNHEY and CDR2 is SVGEGT in the germline V gene. CDR3 DNA: TGTGCCAGCAGTTACATCGGGTATCAGCCCCAGCATTTT. Encoded protein: CASSYIGYQPQHF.

V usage is TRBV6-2 or TRBV6-3 and J usage is TRBJ2-5; possibly TRBD1 for D (5 bases). With 2 bases removed from V and 5 bases from J, the gap between germline ends came to 12 bases. The CDR3 covers 14 residues. CDR1 and CDR2 (germline): MNHEY, SVGEGT. The CDR3 DNA sequence: TGTGCCAGCAGTTACCTTGGAGACAGTGAGACCCAGTACTTC. The encoded protein is CASSYLGDSETQYF.

V is TRBV18 and J is TRBJ2-1, with D maybe TRBD2 (6 bases). V shed 5 bases and J shed 4 bases, with 15 bases lying between them. The CDR3 runs 15 residues. CDR1 and CDR2 from the germline V gene are KGHSH and LQKENI. In DNA, the CDR3 is TGTGCCAGCTCATCTTCGGGGGTGAGTTACAATGAGCAGTTCTTC. Amino acids: CASSSSGVSYNEQFF.

CDR3 in DNA: TGTGCCAGCAGCTCGGACTTCTATGGCTACACCTTC. As protein: CASSSDFYGYTF. This rearrangement joins TRBV7-9 to TRBJ1-2; unclear D gene. CDR1 and CDR2 from the germline V gene are SEHNR and FQNEAQ (reference sequence). V lost 4 bases and J 4 bases, leaving 7 bases between the germline ends. This CDR3 has 12 residues.

This clone occurred a few times. The rearrangement joins TRBV15 to TRBJ1-1; 9 nucleotides agree with TRBD1. Per germline, CDR1 LNHNV and CDR2 YYDKDF (reference sequence). With 5 bases clipped from V and 0 bases from J, the junction kept 10 bases outside the gene matches. This CDR3 has 17 amino acids. The CDR3 DNA follows: TGTGCCACCAGCCGCGGGGACAGGGTTGGGGTGAACACTGAAGCTTTCTTT. As protein: CATSRGDRVGVNTEAFF.

The V and J genes are TRBV2 and TRBJ1-1, with TRBD1 matching 7 bases. This CDR3 region has 14 residues. V dropped 11 bases and J dropped 1; count of bases not matched to a gene: 10. Germline CDR1 reads SNHLY; CDR2 reads FYNNEI. CDR3 sequence: CASIRGQGNTEAFF. In DNA form, the CDR3 reads TGTGCCTCTATAAGGGGGCAGGGGAACACTGAAGCTTTCTTT.

The J gene is TRBJ2-5, the V gene TRBV6-4; TRBD1 agrees at 7 bases. After removal of 4 bases from V and 3 bases from J, the junction contained 5 bases not matched to a gene. The CDR3 contains 14 residues. Germline-derived CDR1 and CDR2 are MRHNA and SNTAGT. This chain's CDR3 is CASSATGTEETQYF. In DNA form, the CDR3 reads TGTGCCAGCAGTGCGACCGGGACAGAAGAGACCCAGTACTTC.

V gene TRBV9 combines with J gene TRBJ1-1; possible D gene TRBD1, 5 bases. The CDR3 has 14 residues. Trimming pared 4 bases from V and 4 bases from J, leaving 14 bases between. Per germline, CDR1 SGDLS and CDR2 YYNGEE. The CDR3 sequence: CASSRTPLVTEAFF. The CDR3 DNA is TGTGCCAGCAGCAGGACACCGCTGGTCACTGAAGCTTTCTTT.

The chain uses TRBV14 and TRBJ2-6; 9 bases map to TRBD1. Trimming cost V 0 bases and J 2 bases; bases outside gene matches: 14. CDR3 length equals 21 residues. From germline, CDR1 is SGHDN and CDR2 FVKESK. The CDR3 DNA sequence: TGTGCCAGCAGCCAAGATCGGGGACCGGGACAGGGAGGAACTGGGGCCAACGTCCTGACTTTC. Protein: CASSQDRGPGQGGTGANVLTF.

This chain joins TRBV19 and TRBJ1-5; tentatively, D is TRBD1 (6 bases). Germline CDR1 LNHDA, CDR2 SQIVND (reference sequence). The CDR3 extends over 15 amino acids. Trimming took 4 bases from V and 7 from J, leaving 17 bases between them. The CDR3 is CASSTAGAGGQPQHF. DNA of the CDR3: TGTGCCAGTAGTACGGCAGGGGCGGGAGGACAGCCCCAGCATTTT.

The chain recombines TRBV3-1 (or the pseudogene TRBV3-2) with TRBJ2-1, with D unclear. CDR3 length: 12 residues. V was clipped by 9 bases and J by 1 base, with 7 bases between them. Germline V gene sequence: CDR1 LGHDT, CDR2 YNNKEL (reference sequence). The DNA for the CDR3 is TGTGCCAGTTCTATATCCTACAATGAGCAGTTCTTC. Translation gives CASSISYNEQFF.

The V and J genes are TRBV5-1 and TRBJ2-1; 9 bases are a match to TRBD1. Germline V lookup: CDR1 SGHRS, CDR2 YFSETQ. There are 14 residues in the CDR3. Trimming took 4 bases from V and 6 from J; bases not matched to a gene: 5. The CDR3 spells CASSGGQGFNEQFF. The DNA of the CDR3 is TGCGCCAGCAGCGGGGGACAGGGTTTCAATGAGCAGTTCTTC.

The chain recombines TRBV18 with TRBJ2-3, with 14 positions matching TRBD2. Germline CDR1 and CDR2: KGHSH and LQKENI. Losses at the gene ends were 3 bases for V and 4 bases for J; bases not matched to a gene: 12. This CDR3 is built from 19 residues. CDR3 sequence: CASSPRPGLAGDKADTQYF. CDR3 bases: TGTGCCAGCTCACCCCGACCGGGACTAGCGGGAGATAAGGCAGATACGCAGTATTTT.

This chain's CDR3 is CAWKRLAGGITYEQYF. For the CDR3, the DNA is TGTGCCTGGAAACGACTAGCGGGAGGGATAACCTACGAGCAGTACTTC. V is TRBV30 and J is TRBJ2-7; 14 positions match TRBD2. Germline lookup yields CDR1 GTSNPN and CDR2 SVGIG (reference sequence). With V trimmed by 4 bases and J by 2 bases, 7 bases remained unmatched. The CDR3 has 16 residues. Complete variable domain (other parts from reference TRBV30 and TRBJ2-7): SQTIHQWPATLVQPVGSPLSLECTVEGTSNPNLYWYRQAAGRGLQLLFYSVGIGQISSEVPQNLSASRPQDRQFILSSKKLLLSDSGFYLCAWKRLAGGITYEQYFGPGTRLTVT.

DNA for the CDR3: TGTGCCAGCACCAAAGAGCCCAGGGGGCGGTACACCGGGGAGCTGTTTTTT. This gives the protein CASTKEPRGRYTGELFF. The chain links TRBV2 to TRBJ2-2; TRBD1 matches at 8 bases. This CDR3 contains 17 residues. CDR1 and CDR2 (germline): SNHLY, FYNNEI. The junction had 13 bases not matched to a gene; V was cut back by 7 bases and J by 3 bases. Complete variable domain (other parts from reference TRBV2 and TRBJ2-2): EPEVTQTPSHQVTQMGQEVILRCVPISNHLYFYWYRQILGQKVEFLVSFYNNEISEKSEIFDDQFSVERPDGSNFTLKIRSTKLEDSAMYFCASTKEPRGRYTGELFFGEGSRLTVL.

This clone was recorded a few times. CDR3 nucleotides: TGCGCCAGCAGCAGCCGGGACTTCCACGAGCAGTACTTC. Its translation: CASSSRDFHEQYF. This chain joins TRBV5-1 and TRBJ2-7; D might be TRBD2 (6 bases). V lost 4 bases, J lost 5 bases, and 13 bases lay in between. Germline V gives CDR1 SGHRS, CDR2 YFSETQ. The CDR3 has 13 residues.

V is TRBV27 and J is TRBJ2-7; 8 bases match TRBD2. The length of the CDR3 is 14 residues. J was trimmed by 6 bases and V by 3 bases; bases with no gene match: 7. Looked up from germline, CDR1 is MNHEY and CDR2 is SMNVEV (reference sequence). In DNA form, the CDR3 reads TGTGCCAGCAGTTTTCTAGCGGGCACACGCGAGCAGTACTTC. It codes for CASSFLAGTREQYF.

The gene calls are TRBV29-1 and TRBJ2-1; 10 nucleotides align to TRBD1. After removal of 7 bases from V and 5 bases from J, the junction contained 14 bases not matched to a gene. Germline assignment: CDR1 SQVTM and CDR2 ANQGSEA. This CDR3 has 16 amino acids. As DNA, the CDR3 is TGCAGCGCGTTAATCGGGGGGACAGGGGCCAACAATGAGCAGTTCTTC. It encodes CSALIGGTGANNEQFF.

V usage is TRBV19 and J usage is TRBJ1-1, with a tentative D call TRBD1 (5 bases). In germline, CDR1 is LNHDA, CDR2 SQIVND (reference sequence). The CDR3 consists of 15 residues. V was trimmed by 1 base and J by 0 bases, leaving 9 bases between them. CDR3 DNA sequence: TGTGCCAGTAGTATAGGGGGCACACTGAACACTGAAGCTTTCTTT. Translation: CASSIGGTLNTEAFF.

The chain has TRBV7-9 and TRBJ2-1; D is unclear. The CDR3 spans 16 residues. V was cut by 6 bases and J by 0 bases, with 15 bases left in between. The germline V gene has CDR1 SEHNR and CDR2 FQNEAQ (reference sequence). The CDR3 loop is CASRRGARSSYNEQFF. The CDR3 DNA reads as TGTGCCAGCAGGAGAGGAGCCCGAAGCTCCTACAATGAGCAGTTCTTC.

Points on this clone: The sample carries other DNA sequences with the same CDR3. J is TRBJ1-5 and V is TRBV21-1. TRBV21-1 is marked as a pseudogene. This CDR3 has 13 residues. For the CDR3, the DNA is TGTGCCAGCAGCAAAGGAGGAAATCAGCCCCAGCATTTT. It yields the protein CASSKGGNQPQHF.

Comment on this clone: In the same sample, other DNA sequences code for this CDR3. The CDR3 DNA reads as TGTGCCAGCAGCCAACTCTCTGGCTACACCTTC. Translated, it gives CASSQLSGYTF. The chain uses TRBV3-1 (or the pseudogene TRBV3-2) and TRBJ1-2; no reliable D call. Per germline, CDR1 LGHDT and CDR2 YNNKEL (reference sequence). V was trimmed by 2 bases and J by 7 bases, leaving 5 bases between them. The CDR3 spans 11 residues.

This clone was observed a single time. The V and J genes are TRBV7-9 and TRBJ1-1; no clear D gene. The CDR3 is made up of 12 amino acids. The germline V and J ends were trimmed by 6 bases and 5 bases, with 10 bases remaining between them. The germline V gene encodes CDR1 SEHNR and CDR2 FQNEAQ (reference sequence). CDR3: CASSSGVTEAFF. CDR3 DNA sequence: TGTGCCAGCAGTTCCGGGGTTACTGAAGCTTTCTTT.

The genes are TRBV6-2 or TRBV6-3 and TRBJ2-5; D is undetermined. The CDR3 contains 14 residues. V was trimmed by 6 bases and J by 3 bases, leaving 14 bases between them. Germline V gene sequence: CDR1 MNHEY, CDR2 SVGEGT. The CDR3 DNA is TGTGCCAGCAGCCATTCTGGGCTCGAAGAGACCCAGTACTTC. Protein: CASSHSGLEETQYF.

The V gene is TRBV5-3, the J gene TRBJ2-1; 13 bases align to TRBD2. TRBV5-3 has ORF status, its function being uncertain. The ends lost 0 bases at V and 7 bases at J; junction bases unmatched: 4. This CDR3 contains 16 residues. In DNA, the CDR3 is TGTGCCAGAAGCTTGGCACTAGCGGGAGGGCAGAATGAGCAGTTCTTC. It yields the protein CARSLALAGGQNEQFF.